This T cell receptor beta chain was found in a study of T cells in Graves' hyperthyroidism and ophthalmopathy. Study results and caveats: Most thyroid clonotypes expanded above 0.001 appeared in blood too.

It was uncontrolled infection, other autoimmune disease, pregnancy or lactation that excluded patients. Germline V lookup: CDR1 SNHLY, CDR2 FYNNEI. V was trimmed by 6 bases and J by 1 base, leaving 7 bases between them. CDR3 size: 13 residues. Ten or more counts support this clonotype. Antigen specificity is unknown. Amplified TCR beta CDR3 regions derived from RNA transcripts. The TCR CDR3 was amplified in a first-round RT-PCR using the HTBI primer set. TCRdb reprocessed the multiplex PCR reads via MiXCR and lists one record per CDR3 protein. The sample lists around 340,000 distinct CDR3 sequences; around 20% were seen once.

This sequence was found in a woman in her fifties or sixties with Graves' hyperthyroidism. Sample: blood. The chain carries TRBV2 and TRBJ1-5; D is possibly TRBD1 (6 bases). The CDR3: CASRDRSNQPQHF. The CDR3 DNA reads as TGTGCCAGCAGGGACAGAAGCAATCAGCCCCAGCATTTT.